These T cell receptor beta chains were read from a single sample in a study of identical twins. TCRdb re-called the 5' RACE reads with MiXCR, one entry per CDR3 protein. Of around 480,000 distinct CDR3 sequences in the sample, 12% to 15% were seen once. A further study also used this sample, focusing on yellow fever vaccine responses in identical twins.

The sample comprised CD4+ T cells sorted from blood. These TCRs come from a woman between 18 and 30 years old in good health. CDR3s include the opening cysteine and the closing phenylalanine or tryptophan. The D gene is left open where the match is weak. Size is omitted from some rows. Given values are once, few, many or a class for expanded clones.

clone_size j_call d_call v_call cdr3_nt cdr3_aa
NA TRBJ1-4 NA TRBV12-3/TRBV12-4 TGTGCCAGCAGTTTAGGCGGCAGGCGGACGGAAAAACTGTTTTTT CASSLGGRRTEKLFF
NA TRBJ2-3 TRBD2 TRBV7-8 TGTGCCAGCAGCTTTGGAGCGGGGGGGCGGGCAGATACGCAGTATTTT CASSFGAGGRADTQYF
many TRBJ2-1 TRBD1 TRBV12-3/TRBV12-4 TGTGCCAGCAGTTTAGCGCTGCAGGGGGCAAGGTATGAGCAGTTCTTC CASSLALQGARYEQFF
few TRBJ1-1 TRBD1 TRBV7-8 TGTGCCAGCAGCGACAGGGGGCTGAACACTGAAGCTTTCTTT CASSDRGLNTEAFF
few TRBJ2-7 NA TRBV5-5 TGTGCCAGCAGCTCCCATGGGTGGAGCTCCTACGAGCAGTACTTC CASSSHGWSSYEQYF
few TRBJ2-3 NA TRBV29-1 TGCAGCGTGTTTGGGGGAGGAGGAGATACGCAGTATTTT CSVFGGGGDTQYF
few TRBJ2-3 TRBD1 TRBV9 TGTGCCAGCAGCGTAGTGGGACAGAACACAGATACGCAGTATTTT CASSVVGQNTDTQYF
NA TRBJ2-7 NA TRBV5-1 TGCGCCAGCAGCCCGGGGAGGGGTGACAGGGCACCCCACGAGCAGTACTTC CASSPGRGDRAPHEQYF
NA TRBJ2-1 TRBD2 TRBV12-3/TRBV12-4 TGTGCCAGCAGCCGCCTAGCGGGGGGGTCGCACAATGAGCAGTTCTTC CASSRLAGGSHNEQFF
NA TRBJ1-1 NA TRBV7-2 TGTGCCAGCAGCTCCAGAGGCCAGCCCCCGAACACTGAAGCTTTCTTT CASSSRGQPPNTEAFF
NA TRBJ2-7 NA TRBV20-1 TGCAGTGCTAGGAGGGCGAATAGCGGCCAAGTGGGCGAGCAGTACTTC CSARRANSGQVGEQYF
NA TRBJ2-1 TRBD2 TRBV7-8 TGTGCCAGCAGCCCCACGCTAGCGGGGTACTCCTACAATGAGCAGTTCTTC CASSPTLAGYSYNEQFF
few TRBJ1-6 NA TRBV6-1 TGTGCCAGCAGAAGGGTTGGGGTTAAGAGCTCCTATAATTCACCCCTCCACTTT CASRRVGVKSSYNSPLHF
few TRBJ2-3 TRBD1 TRBV20-1 TGCTGTGCTAGAGATAGGCGGACAGGGAAGGATACGCAGTATTTT CCARDRRTGKDTQYF
NA TRBJ2-7 NA TRBV7-9 TGTGCCAGCAGCATCGAAGGTGCGGACACCTCCTACGAGCAGTACTTC CASSIEGADTSYEQYF
few TRBJ2-3 TRBD2 TRBV7-2 TGTGCCAGCAGGGGGACTAGCGGGAAGTTGACGCAGTATTTT CASRGTSGKLTQYF
NA TRBJ2-7 TRBD1 TRBV10-3 TGTGCCATCAGTGAAGGGGACAGTCTACGGCGGCAGTACTTC CAISEGDSLRRQYF
NA TRBJ2-5 TRBD2 TRBV6-5 TGTGCCAGCAGTTCGCGACTAGCGGGAGTAGGGAAGGAGACCCAGTACTTC CASSSRLAGVGKETQYF
few TRBJ2-1 NA TRBV4-3 TGCGCCAGCAGCCAAGATTATGGGCAGGGCCATGAGCAGTTCTTC CASSQDYGQGHEQFF
NA TRBJ2-5 TRBD2 TRBV5-1 TGCGCCAGCTGTAGGGAGGGCAGCCTGGAGACCCAGTACTTC CASCREGSLETQYF
few TRBJ2-1 NA TRBV4-2 TGTGCCAGCAGCCCGGACAGACAGCCTCCCTACAATGAGCAGTTCTTC CASSPDRQPPYNEQFF
NA TRBJ1-2 NA TRBV20-1 TGCAGTGCTTATGACAGTTATGGCTACACCTTC CSAYDSYGYTF
many TRBJ2-3 TRBD1 TRBV12-3/TRBV12-4 TGTGCCAGCACCCCCGGGACAGCTAGCACAGATACGCAGTATTTT CASTPGTASTDTQYF